The rows below give T cell receptor beta chains drawn from one sample of a study of cytomegalovirus exposure and HLA in healthy donors. The data were produced by immunoSEQ multiplex PCR, yet TCRdb's version contains in-frame clones alone and is incomplete. The sample has approximately 110,000 clones; 50% to 65% are singletons. Sequencing used PBMCs. The receptors were sampled from a man aged 25-45 years in good health and CMV-seropositive. Each CDR3 is given with its conserved first and last residue. A D gene is named only where the DNA matches it firmly. A clone size is listed for some rows: how often the clone was seen (once, few, many), or a class if it is expanded.

.	TRBV9	TRBJ2-7	.	CASSKSLGQSAYEQYF	TGTGCCAGCAGTAAATCACTGGGACAATCAGCCTACGAGCAGTACTTC
.	TRBV19	TRBJ1-1	.	CASRGTRSLNTEAFF	TGTGCCAGTAGAGGGACAAGATCATTGAACACTGAAGCTTTCTTT
TRBD2	TRBV5-1	TRBJ2-7	.	CASSRTSGFYEQYF	TGCGCCAGCAGCCGGACTAGCGGATTCTACGAGCAGTACTTC
TRBD2	TRBV5-4	TRBJ2-1	.	CASSWILAGGLNEQFF	TGTGCCAGCAGCTGGATCTTAGCGGGGGGGCTAAATGAGCAGTTCTTC
.	TRBV12-5	TRBJ1-1	few	CASGFHAPSDTEAFF	TGTGCTAGTGGTTTCCACGCCCCATCGGACACTGAAGCTTTCTTT
TRBD2	TRBV7-6	TRBJ2-7	.	CASRRGTSGGYEQYF	TGTGCCAGCAGAAGGGGGACTAGCGGGGGCTACGAGCAGTACTTC
TRBD1	TRBV7-9	TRBJ1-2	medium-sized	CASSWTGANYGYTF	TGTGCCAGCAGCTGGACAGGGGCTAACTATGGCTACACCTTC
.	TRBV10-3	TRBJ1-1	.	CAISEAAEMNTEAFF	TGTGCCATCAGTGAGGCGGCAGAAATGAACACTGAAGCTTTCTTT
.	TRBV5-1	TRBJ1-1	.	CASSLMQATEAFF	TGCGCCAGCAGCTTGATGCAAGCCACTGAAGCTTTCTTT
TRBD1	TRBV9	TRBJ2-1	.	CASSAHGTGDNNEQFF	TGTGCCAGCAGCGCACACGGGACAGGGGATAACAATGAGCAGTTCTTC
TRBD1	TRBV7-3	TRBJ1-6	few	CASSPDRGSPLHF	TGTGCCAGCAGCCCAGACAGGGGTTCACCCCTCCACTTT
TRBD1	TRBV7-9	TRBJ1-1	few	CASSHGQGLPEAFF	TGTGCCAGCAGCCACGGACAGGGTCTCCCTGAAGCTTTCTTT
.	TRBV9	TRBJ2-6	.	CASRTRVSGANVLTF	TGTGCCAGCAGGACCCGGGTGTCTGGGGCCAACGTCCTGACTTTC
TRBD1	TRBV11-3	TRBJ2-7	.	CASSPSGTGGSYEQYF	TGTGCCAGCAGCCCCTCCGGGACAGGGGGCTCCTACGAGCAGTACTTC
TRBD1	TRBV6-1	TRBJ1-1	few	CASSSGQAGAFF	TGTGCCAGCAGTTCCGGACAGGCCGGAGCTTTCTTT
.	TRBV6-1	TRBJ1-1	.	CASSEIAEAFF	TGTGCCAGCAGTGAAATCGCTGAAGCTTTCTTT
.	TRBV19	TRBJ1-4	few	CASSNEGEKLFFGSGTPGKLFF	.
TRBD1	TRBV19	TRBJ2-1	.	CASSIDHPGGAYNEQFF	TGTGCCAGTAGTATAGACCATCCAGGGGGTGCCTACAATGAGCAGTTCTTC
.	TRBV27	TRBJ1-1	once	CASSLYGGDEAFF	TGTGCCAGCAGTTTATACGGCGGGGATGAAGCTTTCTTT
.	TRBV7-9	TRBJ1-5	.	CSSSLDWAGSNQPQHF	TGTTCCAGCAGCTTAGATTGGGCAGGCAGCAATCAGCCCCAGCATTTT
.	TRBV6-5	TRBJ1-5	.	CASRLEGRSNQPQHF	TGTGCCAGCAGACTAGAGGGCCGGAGCAATCAGCCCCAGCATTTT
.	TRBV5-1	TRBJ2-3	.	CASSLVGLASSTDTQYF	TGCGCCAGCAGCCTCGTCGGACTGGCCTCTAGCACAGATACGCAGTATTTT
.	TRBV7-9	TRBJ1-1	.	CASSEQGIGTEAFF	TGTGCCAGCAGCGAGCAGGGGATAGGGACTGAAGCTTTCTTT
TRBD2	TRBV19	TRBJ2-7	few	CASSGTSGAFYEQYF	TGTGCCAGTAGTGGAACTAGCGGGGCGTTCTACGAGCAGTACTTC
TRBD1	TRBV27	TRBJ2-7	once	CASSLSRTGGYEQYF	TGTGCCAGCAGTTTATCGCGGACAGGGGGCTACGAGCAGTACTTC
.	TRBV5-5	TRBJ1-6	.	CASSFGAGNSPLHF	TGTGCCAGCAGCTTTGGGGCAGGGAATTCACCCCTCCACTTT
.	TRBV7-3	TRBJ2-6	.	CASSGSGVTNSGANVLTF	TGTGCCAGCAGCGGATCAGGCGTAACCAACTCTGGGGCCAACGTCCTGACTTTC
.	TRBV6-1	TRBJ1-1	once	CASTSPGVFRAFF	TGTGCCAGCACTTCACCGGGGGTCTTTCGGGCTTTCTTT
TRBD1	TRBV28	TRBJ2-3	.	CASTPQGQTSTDTQYF	TGTGCCAGCACTCCCCAGGGACAGACGAGCACAGATACGCAGTATTTT
TRBD1	TRBV6-1	TRBJ1-4	.	CASSEEIGTGGEKLFF	TGTGCCAGCAGTGAAGAGATCGGGACAGGGGGTGAAAAACTGTTTTTT
TRBD1	TRBV7-3	TRBJ2-7	few	CASSVQQGAEQYF	TGTGCCAGCAGCGTCCAACAGGGGGCCGAGCAGTACTTC
.	TRBV9	TRBJ1-2	.	CASSPTGSNYGYTF	TGTGCCAGCAGCCCGACAGGTTCTAACTATGGCTACACCTTC
.	TRBV2	TRBJ1-5	few	CASNPGLHQPQHF	TGTGCCAGCAACCCTGGCCTTCATCAGCCCCAGCATTTT
TRBD1	TRBV7-2	TRBJ1-2	.	CASSFAGTVNNYGYTF	TGTGCCAGCAGCTTCGCCGGGACAGTAAATAACTATGGCTACACCTTC
TRBD1	TRBV4-1	TRBJ1-1	few	CASSQVQGAEMNTEAFF	TGCGCCAGCAGCCAAGTACAGGGGGCGGAGATGAACACTGAAGCTTTCTTT
.	TRBV7-9	TRBJ2-1	.	CASDPGFDNEQFF	TGTGCCAGCGATCCCGGGTTCGACAATGAGCAGTTCTTC
.	TRBV19	TRBJ2-3	.	CASSPPGDSISTDTQYF	TGTGCCAGTAGTCCCCCGGGGGACAGTATTAGCACAGATACGCAGTATTTT
TRBD1	TRBV5-1	TRBJ2-2	.	CASSWDRGLNTGELFF	TGCGCCAGCAGTTGGGACAGGGGGCTCAACACCGGGGAGCTGTTTTTT
.	TRBV7-2	TRBJ2-6	few	CASSLGLGAGANVLTF	TGTGCCAGCAGCTTAGGATTAGGAGCTGGGGCCAACGTCCTGACTTTC
.	TRBV6-1	TRBJ1-5	once	CASSEARQISNQPQHF	TGTGCCAGCAGTGAAGCGCGACAGATTAGCAATCAGCCCCAGCATTTT
.	TRBV11-3	TRBJ2-7	.	CASSLSGILYEQYF	TGTGCCAGCAGCTTGAGCGGCATCTTATACGAGCAGTACTTC
TRBD1	TRBV19	TRBJ1-2	.	CASTPGQGRSRNYGYTF	TGTGCCAGTACCCCGGGACAGGGACGGAGTAGGAACTATGGCTACACCTTC
.	TRBV5-1	TRBJ1-2	.	CASKGGGPGNYGYTF	TGCGCCAGCAAGGGCGGGGGGCCGGGGAACTATGGCTACACCTTC
.	TRBV4-1	TRBJ1-2	.	CASSQDEMASGGYTF	TGCGCCAGCAGCCAAGATGAGATGGCGTCAGGTGGCTACACCTTC
TRBD2	TRBV27	TRBJ2-5	.	CASSSAGGARETQYF	TGTGCCAGCAGCTCTGCCGGGGGGGCCCGAGAGACCCAGTACTTC
.	TRBV7-9	TRBJ2-5	.	CASSADREGAQYF	TGTGCCAGCAGCGCGGACAGGGAGGGGGCCCAGTACTTC
.	TRBV7-8	TRBJ1-1	few	CASSLGKGFGPEAFF	TGTGCCAGCAGCTTAGGGAAGGGGTTCGGGCCTGAAGCTTTCTTT
.	TRBV7-5	TRBJ2-3	.	CARSPHGGTNTDTQYF	TGTGCCAGAAGCCCCCATGGAGGGACTAACACAGATACGCAGTATTTT
.	TRBV13	TRBJ1-2	.	CASSFLPRGGEPNYGYTF	TGTGCCAGCAGTTTTTTACCAAGGGGGGGCGAGCCTAACTATGGCTACACCTTC
TRBD2	TRBV19	TRBJ2-6	.	CASTFGGGISGANVLTF	TGTGCCAGTACTTTTGGGGGGGGGATCTCTGGGGCCAACGTCCTGACTTTC
.	TRBV7-9	TRBJ1-1	.	CASSQLQGGNTEAFF	TGTGCCAGCAGCCAATTACAGGGTGGGAACACTGAAGCTTTCTTT
.	TRBV5-6	TRBJ2-7	.	CASSILYEQYF	TGTGCCAGCAGCATACTCTACGAGCAGTACTTC
TRBD2	TRBV6-1	TRBJ2-3	.	CGGASGVLDTQYF	TGCGGGGGGGCTAGCGGGGTCTTAGATACGCAGTATTTT